This T cell receptor beta chain was obtained from a study of T cell repertoires in cytomegalovirus infection. Study overall: Indications of both CMV infection and matching HLA type were provided by public TCR beta signatures.

TCRdb reanalysed the reads using MiXCR and keeps one entry per CDR3 protein. The sample lists fewer than 250,000 distinct CDR3 sequences, roughly an eighth occurring once. V was clipped by 5 bases and J by 13 bases, with 21 bases between them. This CDR3 contains 14 residues. The germline gives CDR1 SGHTA, CDR2 FQGNSA. This clonotype was seen many times. Its antigen is unknown. The study, taken as a whole, reports: Pooled public TCR beta family frequency picked out CMV carriers with the relevant HLA. Across the ex vivo response, the dominant clonotypes were HLA-C-restricted CMV-specific TCR beta clonotypes.

The receptor was derived from a human donor in good health (CMV status not recorded). Some clones in this sample may be carry-over from other donors' samples. This chain joins TRBV7-2 and TRBJ2-4; D possibly corresponds to TRBD1 (6 bases). Sample: PBMCs. Here the CDR3 DNA reads TGTGCCAGCAGCCGAGAGTACTACAGGGAAGAACAGTACTTC. Encoded protein: CASSREYYREEQYF.